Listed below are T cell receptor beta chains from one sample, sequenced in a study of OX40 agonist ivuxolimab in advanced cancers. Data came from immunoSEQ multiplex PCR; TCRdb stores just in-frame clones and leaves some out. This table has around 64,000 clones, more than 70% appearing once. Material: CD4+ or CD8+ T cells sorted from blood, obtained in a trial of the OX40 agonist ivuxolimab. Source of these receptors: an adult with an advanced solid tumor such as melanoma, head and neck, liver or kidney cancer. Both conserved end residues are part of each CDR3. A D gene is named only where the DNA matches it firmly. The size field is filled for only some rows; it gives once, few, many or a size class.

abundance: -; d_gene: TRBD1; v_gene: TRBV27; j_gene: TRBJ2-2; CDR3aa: CASSLFGQGANTGELFF; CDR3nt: TGTGCCAGCAGTTTATTCGGACAGGGGGCGAACACCGGGGAGCTGTTTTTT
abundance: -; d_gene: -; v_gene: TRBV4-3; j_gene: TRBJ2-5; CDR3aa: CASSQVAVGPGKTQYF; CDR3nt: TGCGCCAGCAGCCAAGTTGCGGTCGGGCCCGGAAAGACCCAGTACTTC
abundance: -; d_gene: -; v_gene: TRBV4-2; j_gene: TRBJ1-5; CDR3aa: CASSQEESGNQPQHF; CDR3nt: TGTGCCAGCAGCCAAGAGGAGAGTGGCAATCAGCCCCAGCATTTT
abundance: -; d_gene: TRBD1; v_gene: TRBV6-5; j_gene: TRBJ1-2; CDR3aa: CASSYSTGGYGYTF; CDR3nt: TGTGCCAGCAGTTACTCCACAGGGGGCTATGGCTACACCTTC
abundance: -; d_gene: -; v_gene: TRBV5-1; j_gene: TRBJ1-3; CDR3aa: CASSLAPGRGNTIYF; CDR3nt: TGCGCCAGCAGCTTGGCCCCAGGCCGGGGAAACACCATATATTTT
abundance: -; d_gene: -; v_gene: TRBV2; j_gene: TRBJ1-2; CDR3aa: CASSAGLGYGYTF; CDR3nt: TGTGCCAGCAGCGCAGGGTTGGGCTATGGCTACACCTTC
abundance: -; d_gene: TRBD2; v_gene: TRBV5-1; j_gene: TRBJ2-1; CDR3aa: CASSLEPSGRVWDEQFF; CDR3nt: TGCGCCAGCAGCTTGGAGCCTAGCGGGAGGGTCTGGGATGAGCAGTTCTTC
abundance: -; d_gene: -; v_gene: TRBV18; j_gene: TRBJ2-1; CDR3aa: CASSLSLGSGEQFF; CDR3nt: TGTGCCAGCTCACTAAGCTTGGGATCGGGTGAGCAGTTCTTC
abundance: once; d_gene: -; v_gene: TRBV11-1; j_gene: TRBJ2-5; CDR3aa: CASSPHREGEETQYF; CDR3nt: TGTGCCAGCAGCCCCCATAGGGAGGGGGAAGAGACCCAGTACTTC
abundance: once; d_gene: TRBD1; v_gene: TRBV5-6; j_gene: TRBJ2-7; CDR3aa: CASSVRDRVPEQYF; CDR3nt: TGTGCCAGCAGCGTCCGGGACAGGGTCCCCGAGCAGTACTTC
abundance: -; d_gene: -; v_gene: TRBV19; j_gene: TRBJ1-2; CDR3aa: CASSIRGTRNYGYTF; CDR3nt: TGTGCCAGTAGTATTCGAGGGACACGGAACTATGGCTACACCTTC
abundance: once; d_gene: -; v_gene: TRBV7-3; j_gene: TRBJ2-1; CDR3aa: CASSPSSWGEQFF; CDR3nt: TGTGCCAGCAGCCCCTCTAGTTGGGGTGAGCAGTTCTTC
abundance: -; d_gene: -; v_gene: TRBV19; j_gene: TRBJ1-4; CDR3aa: CASTRGAGRLGEKLFF; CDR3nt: TGTGCCAGTACCCGAGGGGCGGGACGCCTGGGTGAAAAACTGTTTTTT
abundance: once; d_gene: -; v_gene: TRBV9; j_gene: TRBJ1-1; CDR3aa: CASSVKGNTEAFF; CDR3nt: TGTGCCAGCAGCGTCAAAGGGAACACTGAAGCTTTCTTT
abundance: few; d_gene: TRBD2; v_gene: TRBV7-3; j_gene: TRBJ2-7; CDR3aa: CASSFSGGYEQYF; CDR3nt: TGTGCCAGCAGCTTTAGCGGGGGCTACGAGCAGTACTTC
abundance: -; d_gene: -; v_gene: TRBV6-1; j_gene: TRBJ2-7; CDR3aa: CASSEEGGSSYEQYF; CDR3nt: TGTGCCAGCAGTGAAGAGGGGGGGAGCTCCTACGAGCAGTACTTC
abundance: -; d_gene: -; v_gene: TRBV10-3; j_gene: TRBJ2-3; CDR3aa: CAISAGSGTDTQYF; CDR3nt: TGTGCCATCAGCGCAGGGTCGGGCACAGATACGCAGTATTTT